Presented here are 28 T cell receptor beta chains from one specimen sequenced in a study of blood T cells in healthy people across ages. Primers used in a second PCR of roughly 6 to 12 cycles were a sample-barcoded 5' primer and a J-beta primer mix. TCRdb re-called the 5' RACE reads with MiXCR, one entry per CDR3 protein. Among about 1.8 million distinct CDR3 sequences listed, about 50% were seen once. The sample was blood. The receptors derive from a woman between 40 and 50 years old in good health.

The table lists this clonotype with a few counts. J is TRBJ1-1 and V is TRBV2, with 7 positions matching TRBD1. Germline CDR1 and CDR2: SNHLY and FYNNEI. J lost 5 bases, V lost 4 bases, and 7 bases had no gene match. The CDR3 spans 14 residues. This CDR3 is CASSGRQGRTEAFF. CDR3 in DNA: TGTGCCAGCAGTGGGAGACAGGGCCGTACTGAAGCTTTCTTT.

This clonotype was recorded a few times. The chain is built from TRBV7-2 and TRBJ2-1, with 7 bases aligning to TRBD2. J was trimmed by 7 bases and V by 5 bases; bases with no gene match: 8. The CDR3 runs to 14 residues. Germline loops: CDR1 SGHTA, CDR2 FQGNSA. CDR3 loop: CASSVRTSHNEQFF. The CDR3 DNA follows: TGTGCCAGCAGCGTAAGGACTAGTCATAATGAGCAGTTCTTC. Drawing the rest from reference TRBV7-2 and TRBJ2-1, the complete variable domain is GAGVSQSPSNKVTEKGKDVELRCDPISGHTALYWYRQSLGQGLEFLIYFQGNSAPDKSGLPSDRFSAERTGGSVSTLTIQRTQQEDSAVYLCASSVRTSHNEQFFGPGTRLTVL.

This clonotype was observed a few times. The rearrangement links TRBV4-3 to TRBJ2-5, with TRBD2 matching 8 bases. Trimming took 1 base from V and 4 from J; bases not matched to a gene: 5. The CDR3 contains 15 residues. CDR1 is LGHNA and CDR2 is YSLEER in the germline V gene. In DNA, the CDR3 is TGCGCCAGCAGCCAAGGACACGGGGGGGCAGAGACCCAGTACTTC. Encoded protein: CASSQGHGGAETQYF.

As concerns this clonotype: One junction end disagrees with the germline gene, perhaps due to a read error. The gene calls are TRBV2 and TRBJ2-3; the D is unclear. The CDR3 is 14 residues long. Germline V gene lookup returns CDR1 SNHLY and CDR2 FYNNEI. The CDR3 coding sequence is TGTGCCCGCAGTGAAATGCCCGGCACAGATACGCAGTATTTT. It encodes CARSEMPGTDTQYF.

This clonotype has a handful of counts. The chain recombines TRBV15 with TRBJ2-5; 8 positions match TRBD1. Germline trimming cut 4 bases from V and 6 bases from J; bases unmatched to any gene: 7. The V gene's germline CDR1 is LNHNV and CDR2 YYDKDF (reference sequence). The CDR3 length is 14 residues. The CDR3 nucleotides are TGTGCCACCAGCACCCGGCGGACAGGGCAGACCCAGTACTTC. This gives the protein CATSTRRTGQTQYF.

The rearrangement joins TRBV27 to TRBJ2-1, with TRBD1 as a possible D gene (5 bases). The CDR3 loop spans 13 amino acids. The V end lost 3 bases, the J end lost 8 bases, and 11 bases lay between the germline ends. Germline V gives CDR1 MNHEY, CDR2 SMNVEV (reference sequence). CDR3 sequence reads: CASSFPGQDEQFF. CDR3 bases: TGTGCCAGCAGTTTCCCAGGGCAGGATGAGCAGTTCTTC.

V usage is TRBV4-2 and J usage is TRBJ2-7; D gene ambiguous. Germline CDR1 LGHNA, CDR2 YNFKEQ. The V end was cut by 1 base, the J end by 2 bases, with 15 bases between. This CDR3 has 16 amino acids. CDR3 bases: TGTGCCAGCAGCCAAGTAGGTAAACAGCTGACCTACGAGCAGTACTTC. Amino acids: CASSQVGKQLTYEQYF.

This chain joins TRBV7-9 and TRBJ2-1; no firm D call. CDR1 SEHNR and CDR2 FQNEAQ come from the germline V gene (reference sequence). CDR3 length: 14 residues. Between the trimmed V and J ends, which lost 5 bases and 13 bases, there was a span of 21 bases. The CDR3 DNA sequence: TGTGCCAGCAGCCCGCGTCGAGGTCCAGAGACCCAGTTCTTC. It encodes CASSPRRGPETQFF.

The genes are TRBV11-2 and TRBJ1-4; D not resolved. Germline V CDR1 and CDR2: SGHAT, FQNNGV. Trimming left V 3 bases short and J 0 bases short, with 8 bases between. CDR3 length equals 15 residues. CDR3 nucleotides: TGTGCCAGCAGCTTTAAGTTTGCAACTAATGAAAAACTGTTTTTT. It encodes CASSFKFATNEKLFF.

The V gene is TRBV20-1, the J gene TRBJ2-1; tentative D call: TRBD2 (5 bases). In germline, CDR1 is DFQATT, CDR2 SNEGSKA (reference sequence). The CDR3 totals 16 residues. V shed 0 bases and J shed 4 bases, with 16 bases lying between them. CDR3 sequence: CSARDFTRESYNEQFF. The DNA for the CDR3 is TGCAGTGCTAGAGATTTTACGAGGGAATCTTACAATGAGCAGTTCTTC.

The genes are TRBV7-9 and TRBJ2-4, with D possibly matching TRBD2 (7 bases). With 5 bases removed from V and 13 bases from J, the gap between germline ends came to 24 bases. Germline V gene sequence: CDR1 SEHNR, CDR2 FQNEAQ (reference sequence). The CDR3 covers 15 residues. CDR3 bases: TGTGCCAGCAGCCAAGGACAGCTCCTAGGGCGGGAGCAGTACTTC. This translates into CASSQGQLLGREQYF.

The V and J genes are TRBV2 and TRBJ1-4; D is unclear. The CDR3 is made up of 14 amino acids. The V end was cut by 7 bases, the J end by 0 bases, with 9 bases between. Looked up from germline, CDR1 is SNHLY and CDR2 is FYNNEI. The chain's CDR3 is CASNRRTTNEKLFF. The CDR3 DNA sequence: TGTGCCAGCAATCGGCGAACAACTAATGAAAAACTGTTTTTT.

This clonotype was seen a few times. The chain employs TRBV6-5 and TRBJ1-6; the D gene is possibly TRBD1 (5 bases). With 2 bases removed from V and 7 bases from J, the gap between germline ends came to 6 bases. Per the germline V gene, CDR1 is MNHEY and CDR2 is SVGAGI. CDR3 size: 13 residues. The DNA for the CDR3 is TGTGCCAGCAGTTACGAGGGGAATTCACCCCTCCACTTT. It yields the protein CASSYEGNSPLHF.

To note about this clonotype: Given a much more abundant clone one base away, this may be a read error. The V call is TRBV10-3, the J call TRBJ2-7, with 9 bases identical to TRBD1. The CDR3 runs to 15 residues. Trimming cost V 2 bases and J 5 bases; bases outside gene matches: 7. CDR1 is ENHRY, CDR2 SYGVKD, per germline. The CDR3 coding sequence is TGTGCCATCAGTGAGGTGACAGGGGGGATCCACGAGCAGTACTTC. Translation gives CAISEVTGGIHEQYF.

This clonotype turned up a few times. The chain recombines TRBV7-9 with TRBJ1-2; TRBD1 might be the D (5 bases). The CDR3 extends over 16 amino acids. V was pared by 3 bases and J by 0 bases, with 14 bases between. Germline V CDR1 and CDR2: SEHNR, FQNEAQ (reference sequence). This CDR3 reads CASSFRTSDANYGYTF. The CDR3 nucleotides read TGTGCCAGCAGCTTCAGGACATCGGATGCTAACTATGGCTACACCTTC.

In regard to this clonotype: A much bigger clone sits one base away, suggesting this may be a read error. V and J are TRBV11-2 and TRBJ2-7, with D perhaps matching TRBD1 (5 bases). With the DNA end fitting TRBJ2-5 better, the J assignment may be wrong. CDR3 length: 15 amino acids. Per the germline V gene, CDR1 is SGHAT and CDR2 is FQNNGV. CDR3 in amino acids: CASSLDDSLQETQYF. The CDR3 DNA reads TGTGCCAGCAGCTTAGACGACAGTCTCCAAGAGACCCAGTACTTC.

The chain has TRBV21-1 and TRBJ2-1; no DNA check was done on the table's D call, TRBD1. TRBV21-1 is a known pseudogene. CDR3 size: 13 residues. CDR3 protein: CASSKVTRDDEFF. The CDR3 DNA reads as TGTGCCAGCAGCAAAGTCACCCGGGATGATGAGTTCTTC.

The CDR3 DNA is TGTGCCACCAGCAGTGTCCTAGATACGCAGTATTTT. This sequence encodes CATSSVLDTQYF. V is TRBV15 and J is TRBJ2-3; D unresolved. This CDR3 comprises 12 residues. Trimming took 3 bases from V and 5 from J, leaving 6 bases between them. The V gene's germline CDR1 is LNHNV and CDR2 YYDKDF (reference sequence).

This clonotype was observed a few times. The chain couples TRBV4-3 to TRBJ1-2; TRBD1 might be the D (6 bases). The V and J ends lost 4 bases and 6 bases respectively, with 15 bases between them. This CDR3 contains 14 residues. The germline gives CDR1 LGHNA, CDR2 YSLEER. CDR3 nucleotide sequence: TGCGCCAGCAGCCCCGACAGGATCAGGGATGGCTACACCTTC. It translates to CASSPDRIRDGYTF.

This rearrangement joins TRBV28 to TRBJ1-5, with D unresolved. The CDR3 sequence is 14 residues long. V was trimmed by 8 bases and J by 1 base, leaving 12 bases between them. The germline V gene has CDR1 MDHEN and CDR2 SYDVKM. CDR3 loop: CASQFLLSNQPQHF. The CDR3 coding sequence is TGTGCCAGCCAGTTTCTATTAAGCAATCAGCCCCAGCATTTT.

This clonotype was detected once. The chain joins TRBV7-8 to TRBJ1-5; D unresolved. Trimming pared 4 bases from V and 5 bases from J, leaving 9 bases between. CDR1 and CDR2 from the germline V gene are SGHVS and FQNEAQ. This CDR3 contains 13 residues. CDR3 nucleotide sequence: TGTGCCAGCAGCTCCCTTCCCTATCAGCCCCAGCATTTT. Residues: CASSSLPYQPQHF.

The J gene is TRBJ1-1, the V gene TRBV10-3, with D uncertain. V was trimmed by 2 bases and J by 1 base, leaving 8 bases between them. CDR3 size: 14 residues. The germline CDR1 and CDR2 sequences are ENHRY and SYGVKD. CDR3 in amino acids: CAISEEAANTEAFF. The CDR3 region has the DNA TGTGCCATCAGTGAGGAGGCGGCGAACACTGAAGCTTTCTTT.

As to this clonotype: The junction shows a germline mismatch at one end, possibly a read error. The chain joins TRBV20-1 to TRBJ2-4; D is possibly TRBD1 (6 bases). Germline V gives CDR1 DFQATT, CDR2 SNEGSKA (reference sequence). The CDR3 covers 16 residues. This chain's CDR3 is CSSTIQGLLAKSIQYF. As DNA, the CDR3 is TGCAGTTCCACGATACAGGGCCTCCTAGCCAAAAGCATTCAGTACTTC.

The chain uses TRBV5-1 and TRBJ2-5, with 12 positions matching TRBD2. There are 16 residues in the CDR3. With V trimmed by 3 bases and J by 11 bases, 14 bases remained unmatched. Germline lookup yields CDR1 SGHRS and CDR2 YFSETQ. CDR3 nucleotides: TGCGCCAGCAGCTCGCAACTAGCGGGGGGCAACAATGAGCAGTACTTC. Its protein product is CASSSQLAGGNNEQYF.

CDR3 region: CASSPPNEDSRLYF. The CDR3 region has the DNA TGTGCCAGCTCACCACCGAATGAAGACTCCAGGTTGTACTTC. The chain links TRBV18 to TRBJ2-5; D is ambiguous. V was pared by 0 bases and J by 13 bases, with 18 bases between. The CDR3 runs 14 residues. Germline V gene lookup returns CDR1 KGHSH and CDR2 LQKENI.

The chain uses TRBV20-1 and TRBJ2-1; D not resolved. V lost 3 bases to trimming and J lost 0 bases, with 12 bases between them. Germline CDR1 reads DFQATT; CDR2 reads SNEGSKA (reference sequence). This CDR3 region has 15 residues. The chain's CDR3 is CSASLSSGSYNEQFF. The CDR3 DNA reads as TGCAGTGCTAGCTTGTCCTCGGGCTCCTACAATGAGCAGTTCTTC.

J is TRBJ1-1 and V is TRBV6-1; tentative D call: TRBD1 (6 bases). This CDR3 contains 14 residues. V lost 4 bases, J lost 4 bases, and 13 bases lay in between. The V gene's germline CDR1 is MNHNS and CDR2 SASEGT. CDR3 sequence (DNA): TGTGCCAGCAGTGTCAGGGACATGGGCACTGAAGCTTTCTTT. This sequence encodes CASSVRDMGTEAFF.

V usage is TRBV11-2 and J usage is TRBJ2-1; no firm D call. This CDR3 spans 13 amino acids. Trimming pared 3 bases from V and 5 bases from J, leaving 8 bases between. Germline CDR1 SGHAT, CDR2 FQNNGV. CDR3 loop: CASSFNMDNEQFF. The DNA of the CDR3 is TGTGCCAGCAGCTTTAATATGGACAATGAGCAGTTCTTC.